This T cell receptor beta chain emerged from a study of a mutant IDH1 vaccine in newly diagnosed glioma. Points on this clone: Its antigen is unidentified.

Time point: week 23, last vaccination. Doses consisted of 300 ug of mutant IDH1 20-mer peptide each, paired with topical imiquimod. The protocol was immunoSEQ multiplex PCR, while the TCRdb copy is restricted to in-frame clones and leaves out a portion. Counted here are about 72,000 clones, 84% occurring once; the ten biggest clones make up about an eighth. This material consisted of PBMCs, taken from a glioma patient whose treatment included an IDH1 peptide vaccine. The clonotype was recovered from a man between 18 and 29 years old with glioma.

The CDR3 sequence is CASSLGRGGPYEQYF. Here the CDR3 DNA reads TGTGCCAGCAGCTTAGGACGGGGGGGGCCCTACGAGCAGTACTTC. The V gene is TRBV11-2, the J gene TRBJ2-7; 8 bases align to TRBD2. The ends lost 1 base at V and 2 bases at J; junction bases unmatched: 4. The CDR3 covers 15 residues. Germline V gene lookup returns CDR1 SGHAT and CDR2 FQNNGV.